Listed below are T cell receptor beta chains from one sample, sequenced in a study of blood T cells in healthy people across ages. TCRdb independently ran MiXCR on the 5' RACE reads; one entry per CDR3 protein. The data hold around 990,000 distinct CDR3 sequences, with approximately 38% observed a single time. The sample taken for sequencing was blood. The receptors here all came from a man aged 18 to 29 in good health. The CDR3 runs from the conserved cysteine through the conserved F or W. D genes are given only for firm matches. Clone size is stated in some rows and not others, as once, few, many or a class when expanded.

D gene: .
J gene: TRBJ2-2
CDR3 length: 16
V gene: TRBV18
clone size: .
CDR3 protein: CASSPQRGFSTGELFF
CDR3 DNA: TGTGCCAGCTCACCACAGCGAGGGTTCAGCACCGGGGAGCTGTTTTTT

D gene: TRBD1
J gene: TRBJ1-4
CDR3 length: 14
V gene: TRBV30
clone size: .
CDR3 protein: CACHRDRANEKLFF
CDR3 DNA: TGTGCCTGTCACCGGGACAGGGCTAATGAAAAACTGTTTTTT

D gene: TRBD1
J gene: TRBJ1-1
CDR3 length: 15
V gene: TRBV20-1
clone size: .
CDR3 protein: CSARPGQLVNTEAFF
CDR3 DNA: TGCAGTGCTAGACCGGGACAGCTAGTGAACACTGAAGCTTTCTTT

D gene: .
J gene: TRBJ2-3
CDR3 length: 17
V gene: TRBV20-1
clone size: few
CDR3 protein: CSARVPGRGLSTDTQYF
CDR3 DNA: TGCAGTGCTAGAGTTCCGGGCAGGGGCCTTAGCACAGATACGCAGTATTTT

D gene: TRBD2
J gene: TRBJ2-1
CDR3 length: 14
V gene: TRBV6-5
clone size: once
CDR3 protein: CASSFERGGREQFF
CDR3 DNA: TGTGCCAGCAGTTTTGAGCGGGGGGGCCGGGAGCAGTTCTTC

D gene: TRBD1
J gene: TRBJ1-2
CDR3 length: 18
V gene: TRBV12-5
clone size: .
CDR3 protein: CASGLGQTGESYNYGYTF
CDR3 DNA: TGTGCTAGTGGTTTGGGGCAGACAGGGGAAAGTTATAACTATGGCTACACCTTC

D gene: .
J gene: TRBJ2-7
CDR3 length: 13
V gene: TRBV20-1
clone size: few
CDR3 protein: CSATAGQGLDQYF
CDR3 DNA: TGCAGTGCTACAGCGGGACAGGGACTAGATCAGTACTTC

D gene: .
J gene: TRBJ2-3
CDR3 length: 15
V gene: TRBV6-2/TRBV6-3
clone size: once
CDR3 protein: CANPKSGCRTDTQYF
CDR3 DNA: TGTGCCAACCCCAAGTCGGGGTGCCGCACAGATACGCAGTATTTT

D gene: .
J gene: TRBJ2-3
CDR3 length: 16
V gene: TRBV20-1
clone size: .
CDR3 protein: CSARDEGGESTDTQYF
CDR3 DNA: TGCAGTGCTAGAGATGAAGGCGGGGAGAGCACAGATACGCAGTATTTT

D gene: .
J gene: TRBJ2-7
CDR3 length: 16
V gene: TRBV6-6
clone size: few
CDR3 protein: CASSLSTSFDYNEQYF
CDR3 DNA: TGTGCCAGCAGCCTTTCAACTAGCTTCGACTACAATGAGCAGTACTTC

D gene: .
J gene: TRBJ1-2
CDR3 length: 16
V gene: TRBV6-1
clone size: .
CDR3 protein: CASSDVGKGTNYGYTF
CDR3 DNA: TGTGCCAGCAGTGACGTTGGGAAAGGAACAAACTATGGCTACACCTTC

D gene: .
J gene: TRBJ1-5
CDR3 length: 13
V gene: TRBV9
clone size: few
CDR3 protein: CASSVDSYQPQHF
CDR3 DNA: TGTGCCAGCAGCGTAGACAGTTATCAGCCCCAGCATTTT

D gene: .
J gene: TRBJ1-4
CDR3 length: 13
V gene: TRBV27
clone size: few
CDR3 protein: CASSFLRGEKLFF
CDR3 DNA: TGTGCCAGCAGTTTCCTCAGAGGGGAAAAACTGTTTTTT

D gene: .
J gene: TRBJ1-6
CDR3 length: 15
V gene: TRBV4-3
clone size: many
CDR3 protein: CASSQDRIRNSPLHF
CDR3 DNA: TGCGCCAGCAGCCAAGATCGGATCCGTAATTCACCCCTCCACTTT

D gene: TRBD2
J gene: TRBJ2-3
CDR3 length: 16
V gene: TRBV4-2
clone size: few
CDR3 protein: CASSQETSGGGDTQYF
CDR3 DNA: TGTGCCAGCAGCCAAGAGACTAGCGGGGGCGGTGATACGCAGTATTTT

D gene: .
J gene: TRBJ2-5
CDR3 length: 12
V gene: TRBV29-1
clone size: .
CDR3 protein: CSVGTGKETQYF
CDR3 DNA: TGCAGCGTTGGGACTGGAAAAGAGACCCAGTACTTC

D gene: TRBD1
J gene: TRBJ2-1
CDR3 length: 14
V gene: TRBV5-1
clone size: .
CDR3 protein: CASSLAGGEVEQFF
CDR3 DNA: TGCGCCAGCAGCTTGGCAGGGGGCGAGGTTGAGCAGTTCTTC

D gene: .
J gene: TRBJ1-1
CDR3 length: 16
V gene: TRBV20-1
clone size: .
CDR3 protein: CSARRTVARGNTEAFF
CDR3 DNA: TGCAGTGCTAGAAGGACAGTAGCCCGGGGGAACACTGAAGCTTTCTTT

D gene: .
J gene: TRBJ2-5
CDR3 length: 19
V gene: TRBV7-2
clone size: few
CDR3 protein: CASSLARGTFSPLQETQYF
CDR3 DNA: TGTGCCAGCAGCTTAGCCCGAGGGACATTTTCCCCCCTTCAAGAGACCCAGTACTTC

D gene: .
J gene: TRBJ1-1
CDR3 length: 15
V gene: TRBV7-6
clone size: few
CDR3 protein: CASSEEVNLNTEAFF
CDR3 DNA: TGTGCCAGCAGCGAAGAAGTGAATCTGAACACTGAAGCTTTCTTT

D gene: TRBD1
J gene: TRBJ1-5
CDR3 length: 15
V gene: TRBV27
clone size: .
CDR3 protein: CASRQGTRPDQPQHF
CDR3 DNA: TGTGCCAGCAGACAGGGGACCAGGCCGGATCAGCCCCAGCATTTT

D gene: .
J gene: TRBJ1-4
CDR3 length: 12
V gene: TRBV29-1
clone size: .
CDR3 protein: CSVAVGGGKLFF
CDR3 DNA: TGCAGCGTCGCAGTCGGTGGGGGAAAACTGTTTTTT

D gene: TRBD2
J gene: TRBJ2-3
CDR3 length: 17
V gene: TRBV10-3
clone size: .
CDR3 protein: CAISRTSGGPQTDTQYF
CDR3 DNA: TGTGCCATCAGCAGGACTAGCGGGGGACCACAGACAGATACGCAGTATTTT

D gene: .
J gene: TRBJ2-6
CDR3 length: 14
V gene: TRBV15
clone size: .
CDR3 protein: CATSRLSGANVLTF
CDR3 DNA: TGTGCCACCAGCAGGTTGTCTGGGGCCAACGTCCTGACTTTC

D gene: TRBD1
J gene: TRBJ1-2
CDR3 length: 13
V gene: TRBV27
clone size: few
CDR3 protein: CATQDRGGYGYTF
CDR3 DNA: TGTGCCACCCAAGACAGGGGTGGCTATGGCTACACCTTC

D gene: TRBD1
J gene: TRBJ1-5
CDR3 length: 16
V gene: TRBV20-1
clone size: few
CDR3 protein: CSATGQGLYSNQPQHF
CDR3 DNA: TGCAGTGCCACAGGACAGGGACTATATAGCAATCAGCCCCAGCATTTT

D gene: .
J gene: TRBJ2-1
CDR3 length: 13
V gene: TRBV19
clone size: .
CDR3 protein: CASSIRQGFEQFF
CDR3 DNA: TGTGCCAGTAGTATCCGGCAGGGGTTTGAGCAGTTCTTC

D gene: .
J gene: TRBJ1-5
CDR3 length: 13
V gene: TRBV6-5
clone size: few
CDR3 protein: CASSYGSGQPQHF
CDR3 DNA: TGTGCCAGCAGTTACGGGTCGGGCCAGCCCCAGCATTTT

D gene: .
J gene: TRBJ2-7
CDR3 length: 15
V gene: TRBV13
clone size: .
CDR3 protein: CASSLGDSEYNEQYF
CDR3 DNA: TGTGCCAGCAGCTTAGGGGACAGCGAATACAATGAGCAGTACTTC

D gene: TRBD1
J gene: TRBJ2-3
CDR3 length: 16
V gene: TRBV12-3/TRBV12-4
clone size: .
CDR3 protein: CASSPTGSLRTDTQYF
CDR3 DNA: TGTGCCAGCAGTCCGACAGGGAGTCTAAGAACAGATACGCAGTATTTT

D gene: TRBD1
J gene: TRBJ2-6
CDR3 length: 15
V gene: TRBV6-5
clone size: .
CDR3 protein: CASSHRGLGANVLTF
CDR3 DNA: TGTGCCAGCAGCCACAGGGGGCTCGGGGCCAACGTCCTGACTTTC

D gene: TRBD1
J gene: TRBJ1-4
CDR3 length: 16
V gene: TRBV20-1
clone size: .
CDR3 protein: CSARDPQGAANEKLFF
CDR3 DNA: TGCAGTGCTAGAGATCCGCAGGGGGCCGCTAATGAAAAACTGTTTTTT

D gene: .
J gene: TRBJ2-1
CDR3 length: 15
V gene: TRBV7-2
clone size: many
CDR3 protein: CASSLEGRPYNEQFF
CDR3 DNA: TGTGCCAGCAGCTTAGAGGGCAGGCCTTACAATGAGCAGTTCTTC

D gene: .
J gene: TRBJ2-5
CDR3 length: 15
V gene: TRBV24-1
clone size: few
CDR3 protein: CATSDSGTPQETQYF
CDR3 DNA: TGTGCCACCAGTGATTCCGGGACACCCCAAGAGACCCAGTACTTC

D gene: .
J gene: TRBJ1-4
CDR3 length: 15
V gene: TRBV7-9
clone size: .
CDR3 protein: CASSLGRPPNEKLFF
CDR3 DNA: TGTGCCAGCAGCTTAGGTCGACCGCCTAATGAAAAACTGTTTTTT

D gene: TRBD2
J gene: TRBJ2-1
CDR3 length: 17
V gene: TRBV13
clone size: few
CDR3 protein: CASSLALAGGPYNEQFF
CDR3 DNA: TGTGCCAGCAGCTTAGCTCTAGCGGGGGGCCCGTACAATGAGCAGTTCTTC

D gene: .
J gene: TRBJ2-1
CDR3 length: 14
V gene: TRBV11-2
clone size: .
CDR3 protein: CASLRAGSYNEQFF
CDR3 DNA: TGTGCCAGCTTGAGGGCAGGCTCCTACAATGAGCAGTTCTTC

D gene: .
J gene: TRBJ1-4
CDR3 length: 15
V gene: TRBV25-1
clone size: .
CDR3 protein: CASIHRWGPNEKLFF
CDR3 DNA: TGTGCCAGCATCCATCGATGGGGTCCTAATGAAAAACTGTTTTTT

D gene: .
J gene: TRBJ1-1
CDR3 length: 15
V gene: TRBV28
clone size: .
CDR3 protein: CASRLRTEMNTEAFF
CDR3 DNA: TGTGCCAGCAGGCTCCGGACAGAAATGAACACTGAAGCTTTCTTT

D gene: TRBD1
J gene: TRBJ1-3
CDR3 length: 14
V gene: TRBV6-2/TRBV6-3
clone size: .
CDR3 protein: CASTEGASGNTIYF
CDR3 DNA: TGTGCCAGCACGGAGGGGGCCTCTGGAAACACCATATATTTT

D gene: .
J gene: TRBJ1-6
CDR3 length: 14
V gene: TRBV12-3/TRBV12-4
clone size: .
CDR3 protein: CASSSGRTNSPLHF
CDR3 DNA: TGTGCCAGCAGTTCTGGACGGACAAATTCACCCCTCCACTTT

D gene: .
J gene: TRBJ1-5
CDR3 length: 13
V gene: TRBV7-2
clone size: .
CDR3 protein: CASSSFLNQPQHF
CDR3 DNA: TGTGCCAGCAGCTCCTTCCTTAATCAGCCCCAGCATTTT

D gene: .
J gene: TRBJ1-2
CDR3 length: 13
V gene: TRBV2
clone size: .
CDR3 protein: CASSDWGAAGYTF
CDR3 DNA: TGTGCCAGCAGTGATTGGGGGGCGGCTGGCTACACCTTC